This TCR beta chain was documented in a study of OX40 agonist ivuxolimab in advanced cancers. Study-wide points: At doses 0.1 to 3.0 mg/kg, CD4+ and CD8+ clones expanded.

Regarding this clone: Its antigen is still unknown.

Repertoires were generated with immunoSEQ multiplex PCR, while TCRdb's copy carries only in-frame clones and drops some. Of about 55,000 clones detected, 86% appear once; the ten largest clones hold roughly an eighth. This receptor was identified in an adult with an advanced solid tumor such as melanoma, head and neck, liver or kidney cancer. Specimen: CD4+ or CD8+ T cells sorted from blood, collected in a trial of the OX40 agonist ivuxolimab.

CDR3 region: CASSTGLAGTGRNEQFF. DNA for the CDR3: TGTGCCAGTAGTACGGGACTAGCGGGGACCGGGCGCAATGAGCAGTTCTTC. V is TRBV19 and J is TRBJ2-1; 13 bases match TRBD2. The trim removed 4 bases at V and 6 bases at J, leaving 9 bases unmatched. This CDR3 is built from 17 residues. Germline V gene sequence: CDR1 LNHDA, CDR2 SQIVND (reference sequence).